These T cell receptor beta chains were read from a single sample in a study of blood T cell repertoires in COVID-19. Profiling relied on immunoSEQ multiplex PCR, and the TCRdb table lists in-frame clones only, not all of them. The sample gives some 160,000 clones, 84% of which show up once; approximately 11% is in the top ten. Sequencing input: peripheral blood. These TCRs come from a man aged 65 to 79 with active or convalescent COVID-19. CDR3s include the opening cysteine and the closing phenylalanine or tryptophan.

v_call cdr3_aa
TRBV12-3/TRBV12-4 CASSLRGFYGYTF
TRBV5-5 CASSAGGLAGAVYEQYF
TRBV7-2 CASSLGLTSDEQFF
TRBV11-2 CASSPRTSGNTIYF
TRBV3-1/TRBV3-2 CASSSQGIQETQYF
TRBV19 CASSTHTGGKSETQYF
TRBV5-1 CASSLGTGPYSEQYF
TRBV3-1/TRBV3-2 CASSHGRLAGTSYNEQFF
TRBV2 CASRQGYGYTF
TRBV7-2 CASSLVQGTDFNYGYTF
TRBV28 CASSSPNSWTVNEQFF
TRBV27 CASSSLLSSYNSPLHF
TRBV19 CASSHRSKSSYNEQFF
TRBV4-3 CASSQDWDGRLYEQYF
TRBV27 CASSSPRQGTTNEKLFF
TRBV10-1 CASTGEGAPRCYGYTF
TRBV2 CASWGDRGRRKNIQYF
TRBV18 CASSPPAGTAVNTEAFF
TRBV3-1/TRBV3-2 CASSPGRWDRTVEQYF
TRBV29-1 CSVGTGARETQYF
TRBV18 CASSLRSAGGFGYNEQFF
TRBV7-2 CASSPPGLARSSYEQYF
TRBV19 CASSIDRDDEAFF
TRBV2 CASIRSGFKAGANVLTF
TRBV18 CASSPSGTGHSYEQYF
TRBV19 CASRAVGTAEAFF
TRBV18 CASSPLGAARKDTEAFF
TRBV21-1 CASSLRDTSYNSPLHF
TRBV7-2 CASSLLESPLHF
TRBV28 CASSSGRRTDTQYF
TRBV27 CASSLLGVGNQPQHF
TRBV5-1 CASSLAGDYGYTF
TRBV7-2 CASSPGALNTGELFF
TRBV18 CASSTPNEKLFF
TRBV7-3 CASSLAGSPPYEQYF
TRBV10-3 CAISANRGMNTEAFF
TRBV4-3 CASSQGSTGKDEQYF
TRBV5-1 CASSLNRAYEQYF
TRBV5-1 CASSSLSAGSTDTQYF
TRBV27 CASSFPGSGYTF
TRBV5-1 CASSSGHMNTGELFF
TRBV5-4 CASHWAGGAFKQYF
TRBV7-2 CASSLKGGIETQYF